These 19 T cell receptor beta chains share one sample of origin, sequenced in a study of T cell changes during pregnancy in multiple sclerosis. Assay used: immunoSEQ multiplex PCR; TCRdb lists only in-frame clones, some missing. The sample has approximately 92,000 clones, approximately 92% seen once; the top ten hold 1.5% to 1.7%. The input for sequencing was peripheral blood, taken in the first trimester of pregnancy. The source of these receptors is a female donor with multiple sclerosis, enrolled in a pregnancy study.

The genes are TRBV13 and TRBJ2-7; 12 bases are a match to TRBD2. The CDR3 is 15 amino acids. After removal of 4 bases from V and 1 base from J, the junction contained 2 bases not matched to a gene. Germline V lookup: CDR1 PRHDT, CDR2 FYEKMQ (reference sequence). The DNA of the CDR3 is TGTGCCAGCAGCTCTGGGACTAGCGGGTCCTACGAGCAGTACTTC. Translating gives CASSSGTSGSYEQYF.

The chain joins TRBV7-8 to TRBJ2-1; TRBD2 matches at 9 bases. After removal of 4 bases from V and 7 bases from J, the junction contained 8 bases not matched to a gene. The CDR3 spans 15 residues. Germline V lookup: CDR1 SGHVS, CDR2 FQNEAQ. The CDR3 here is CASSSTSGSSNEQFF. The CDR3 DNA sequence: TGTGCCAGCAGCTCAACTAGCGGGTCTTCTAATGAGCAGTTCTTC. Full variable domain (missing parts from reference TRBV7-8 and TRBJ2-1): GAGVSQSPRYKVAKRGQDVALRCDPISGHVSLFWYQQALGQGPEFLTYFQNEAQLDKSGLPSDRFFAERPEGSVSTLKIQRTQQEDSAVYLCASSSTSGSSNEQFFGPGTRLTVL.

The J gene is TRBJ2-2, the V gene TRBV5-1; the D is unclear. Per the germline V gene, CDR1 is SGHRS and CDR2 is YFSETQ. The ends were cut back, 0 bases at V and 3 bases at J, with 18 bases in the middle. There are 18 residues in the CDR3. The CDR3, as DNA: TGCGCCAGCAGCTTGGGGTGGCGTCTAGTTTCTGACACCGGGGAGCTGTTTTTT. Its translation is CASSLGWRLVSDTGELFF.

J is TRBJ1-2 and V is TRBV29-1, with D perhaps matching TRBD1 (6 bases). CDR1 and CDR2 (germline): SQVTM, ANQGSEA. CDR3 length: 12 amino acids. Trimming took off 4 bases at V and 2 bases at J, with 8 bases between the two ends. The CDR3 coding sequence is TGCAGCGTTGTACAGGGAAACTATGGCTACACCTTC. This translates into CSVVQGNYGYTF.

V gene TRBV7-2 combines with J gene TRBJ1-5; D unclear. V was shortened by 1 base and J by 0 bases, with 10 bases between the two germline ends. Germline loops: CDR1 SGHTA, CDR2 FQGNSA. This CDR3 has 16 amino acids. In DNA form, the CDR3 reads TGTGCCAGCAGCTTAGACAGCAGATATAGCAATCAGCCCCAGCATTTT. Protein sequence: CASSLDSRYSNQPQHF.

The gene calls are TRBV6-6 and TRBJ2-3, with D maybe TRBD2 (7 bases). The germline V gene has CDR1 MNHNY and CDR2 SVGAGI (reference sequence). Trimming pared 2 bases from V and 1 base from J, leaving 13 bases between. This CDR3 comprises 16 residues. The CDR3 region is CASSYGRGSGTDTQYF. In DNA form, the CDR3 reads TGTGCCAGCAGTTACGGGAGGGGGAGCGGCACAGATACGCAGTATTTT.

V gene TRBV25-1 combines with J gene TRBJ2-2, with D possibly being TRBD1 (5 bases). Per the germline V gene, CDR1 is MGHDK and CDR2 is SYGVNS. The CDR3 runs 16 residues. With 5 bases removed from V and 4 bases from J, the gap between germline ends came to 17 bases. The CDR3 here is CASSRGETVTTGELFF. The CDR3 DNA is TGTGCCAGCAGTAGAGGTGAGACAGTAACCACCGGGGAGCTGTTTTTT.

This clone was picked up a small number of times. The CDR3 nucleotides are TGCGCCAGCAGCCAAGTCGGCGCAGGGGCTAATGAAAAACTGTTTTTT. It is translated as CASSQVGAGANEKLFF. V and J are TRBV4-1 and TRBJ1-4; TRBD1 might be the D (6 bases). The CDR3 is made up of 16 amino acids. Germline V lookup: CDR1 MGHRA, CDR2 YSYEKL. V was trimmed by 1 base and J by 3 bases, leaving 12 bases between them.

The V call is TRBV25-1, the J call TRBJ2-2, with TRBD2 matching over 7 bases. J was trimmed by 3 bases and V by 8 bases; bases with no gene match: 12. CDR1 is MGHDK and CDR2 is SYGVNS in the germline V gene. The CDR3 extends over 16 amino acids. The CDR3 loop reads CASVGAGEEYTGELFF. The CDR3 nucleotides are TGTGCCAGCGTAGGGGCGGGAGAGGAATACACCGGGGAGCTGTTTTTT.

The rearrangement links TRBV5-1 to TRBJ2-7; 14 bases map to TRBD2. V lost 4 bases, J lost 5 bases, and 11 bases stayed unmatched. Per germline, CDR1 SGHRS and CDR2 YFSETQ. The CDR3 is 17 residues long. Here the CDR3 reads CASSPTSGRAIGDEQYF. In nucleotides, the CDR3 is TGCGCCAGCAGCCCGACTAGCGGGAGGGCCATTGGAGACGAGCAGTACTTC.

The chain employs TRBV2 and TRBJ2-4, with 8 bases identical to TRBD1. J was trimmed by 8 bases and V by 1 base; bases with no gene match: 7. The CDR3 is 15 residues long. Germline V gene sequence: CDR1 SNHLY, CDR2 FYNNEI. CDR3 nucleotides: TGTGCCAGCAGTGAAGGGGCAGGGGGCATTGACATTCAGTACTTC. It yields the protein CASSEGAGGIDIQYF.

V gene TRBV29-1 combines with J gene TRBJ2-7, with TRBD1 matching over 7 bases. CDR1 is SQVTM, CDR2 ANQGSEA, per germline. The CDR3 is made up of 15 amino acids. V lost 1 base and J lost 5; bases outside the gene matches: 11. The CDR3 DNA reads as TGCAGCGTTGAAGCGGACAAAGGGGGCTTTAACGAGCAGTACTTC. Its protein is CSVEADKGGFNEQYF.

V gene TRBV19 combines with J gene TRBJ1-1; 7 nucleotides agree with TRBD1. The CDR3 is made up of 14 amino acids. Germline values: CDR1 LNHDA, CDR2 SQIVND (reference sequence). V was clipped by 5 bases and J by 1 base; unmatched bases: 4. The DNA for the CDR3 is TGTGCCAGTAGTCTAGGGGGCGGGAACACTGAAGCTTTCTTT. This codes for CASSLGGGNTEAFF.

The CDR3: CAWSVQAGGVGTDTQYF. The CDR3, as DNA: TGTGCCTGGAGTGTACAGGCGGGAGGTGTTGGGACAGATACGCAGTATTTT. This chain uses TRBV30 with TRBJ2-3, with TRBD2 matching over 8 bases. The CDR3 has 17 residues. V lost 0 bases and J lost 3; bases outside the gene matches: 11. The germline CDR1 and CDR2 sequences are GTSNPN and SVGIG (reference sequence).

The chain recombines TRBV5-1 with TRBJ2-5; the match to TRBD2 covers 9 bases. Germline V gene lookup returns CDR1 SGHRS and CDR2 YFSETQ. V lost 7 bases to trimming and J lost 0 bases; unmatched junction nucleotides: 4. The CDR3 has 14 residues. In nucleotides, the CDR3 is TGCGCCAGCGGAGCGGGAGGAAACCAAGAGACCCAGTACTTC. Translated, it gives CASGAGGNQETQYF.

J is TRBJ2-6 and V is TRBV27, with 12 nucleotides matching TRBD1. Germline V gene data show CDR1 as MNHEY and CDR2 as SMNVEV (reference sequence). V shed 6 bases and J 2 bases; nucleotides not matched to a gene: 8. The CDR3 has 18 residues. The CDR3 reads CASREGDRGRAGANVLTF. Written as DNA, the CDR3 is TGTGCCAGCAGGGAAGGGGACAGGGGGCGCGCTGGGGCCAACGTCCTGACTTTC.

The V gene is TRBV27, the J gene TRBJ2-7; TRBD1 matches at 10 bases. Germline CDR1 and CDR2: MNHEY and SMNVEV (reference sequence). Trimming removed 4 bases from V and 2 bases from J; junction bases left unmatched: 5. The CDR3 totals 15 residues. CDR3 loop: CASSSTGTGAYEQYF. In DNA form, the CDR3 reads TGTGCCAGCAGTTCTACCGGGACAGGGGCCTACGAGCAGTACTTC.

The chain links TRBV27 to TRBJ2-1, with a weak D call TRBD2 (6 bases). The CDR3 extends over 16 amino acids. Trimming left V 0 bases short and J 0 bases short, with 9 bases between. Germline CDR1 MNHEY, CDR2 SMNVEV (reference sequence). For the CDR3, the DNA is TGTGCCAGCAGTTTATCGGTCGGGAGCTCCTACAATGAGCAGTTCTTC. Its protein product is CASSLSVGSSYNEQFF.

This clone was seen a single time. The rearrangement links TRBV10-3 to TRBJ2-7; D perhaps matches TRBD2 (5 bases). Germline V gives CDR1 ENHRY, CDR2 SYGVKD. V was cut by 2 bases and J by 4 bases, with 12 bases left in between. The CDR3 totals 14 residues. CDR3 loop: CAISEVWERYEQYF. Written as DNA, the CDR3 is TGTGCCATCAGTGAGGTGTGGGAGCGGTACGAGCAGTACTTC.